Shown below are 15 T cell receptor beta chains from a single sample sequenced in a study of T cell therapy after organ transplantation. Documented time point: 4-8 weeks after completion of therapy. For these TCRs, the target antigens are not known. Sequenced by immunoSEQ multiplex PCR; TCRdb stores in-frame clones only, minus some. The data show thousands of clones, 75% to 85% seen once. The sample was CD8+ T cells from blood, taken after autologous CMV-specific T cell therapy. These receptors originate from a human patient who had received a solid organ transplant and had CMV disease. Some T cells may arise from the graft donor.

The genes are TRBV4-3 and TRBJ1-2; D is uncertain. The germline CDR1 and CDR2 sequences are LGHNA and YSLEER. The CDR3 runs 15 residues. V lost 4 bases, J lost 3 bases, and 15 bases lay in between. CDR3 in amino acids: CASSPKEVMDYGYTF. The CDR3 region has the DNA TGCGCCAGCAGCCCTAAGGAGGTTATGGACTATGGCTACACCTTC.

The chain combines TRBV27 with TRBJ1-1, with a weak D call TRBD1 (6 bases). V lost 8 bases and J lost 3, with 25 bases in between. CDR1 is MNHEY, CDR2 SMNVEV, per germline (reference sequence). The CDR3 contains 17 residues. CDR3 DNA: TGTGCCAGCGGAGAGCCCGGGACATCTCTCGGGTACACTGAAGCTTTCTTT. This codes for CASGEPGTSLGYTEAFF.

V is TRBV16 and J is TRBJ1-1; D not resolved. The CDR3 consists of 12 residues. Germline V gene data show CDR1 as KGHSY and CDR2 as FQNENV. Deletions cut 2 bases from V and 8 bases from J, with 9 bases between. As DNA, the CDR3 is TGTGCCAGCAGCCAAGAGGGTTACGAAGCTTTCTTT. Amino acids: CASSQEGYEAFF.

This chain joins TRBV27 and TRBJ2-3; 10 bases are shared with TRBD2. The germline V gene has CDR1 MNHEY and CDR2 SMNVEV (reference sequence). This CDR3 has 15 residues. After removal of 4 bases from V and 3 bases from J, the junction contained 4 bases not matched to a gene. CDR3 bases: TGTGCCAGCAGTTATAGCGGGAGGAGGACAGATACGCAGTATTTT. Encoded protein: CASSYSGRRTDTQYF.

The rearrangement uses TRBV9 and TRBJ2-1; D not certain. V lost 3 bases, J lost 3 bases, and 13 bases lay in between. This CDR3 has 15 amino acids. CDR1 and CDR2 from the germline V gene are SGDLS and YYNGEE. In DNA, the CDR3 is TGTGCCAGCAGCGCCTCGTCTAACCGCTACAATGAGCAGTTCTTC. This gives the protein CASSASSNRYNEQFF. Filled out from reference TRBV9 and TRBJ2-1, the complete variable domain reads DSGVTQTPKHLITATGQRVTLRCSPRSGDLSVYWYQQSLDQGLQFLIQYYNGEERAKGNILERFSAQQFPDLHSELNLSSLELGDSALYFCASSASSNRYNEQFFGPGTRLTVL.

The chain employs TRBV29-1 and TRBJ2-7; D possibly uses TRBD1 or TRBD2 (5 bases each). Germline CDR1 and CDR2: SQVTM and ANQGSEA. The CDR3 sequence is 12 residues long. Trimming stripped 4 bases from V and 1 base from J, with 8 bases between. For the CDR3, the DNA is TGCAGCGTTGCCGGGACGTCCTACGAGCAGTACTTC. Translation gives CSVAGTSYEQYF.

The chain has TRBV5-4 and TRBJ2-7; D is ambiguous. The CDR3 totals 13 residues. The germline V and J ends were trimmed by 3 bases and 3 bases, with 10 bases remaining between them. Germline CDR1 is SGHNT and CDR2 is YYREEE (reference sequence). The CDR3 spells CASSSPPYYEQYF. The CDR3 DNA reads TGTGCCAGCAGCTCCCCCCCGTACTACGAGCAGTACTTC.

This chain uses TRBV5-6 with TRBJ1-2, with D possibly TRBD1 on 6 matching bases. V shed 4 bases and J shed 1 base, with 17 bases lying between them. The CDR3 totals 16 residues. Germline CDR1 is SGHDT and CDR2 is YYEEEE. Written as DNA, the CDR3 is TGTGCCAGCAGCCGATCTACTGACAGGCTTAACTATGGCTACACCTTC. Translated, it gives CASSRSTDRLNYGYTF.

In DNA, the CDR3 is TGTGCCAGCAGCTTTCAGGGGCTGGCCACTGAAGCTTTCTTT. It encodes CASSFQGLATEAFF. The rearrangement links TRBV5-4 to TRBJ1-1, with a weak D call TRBD1 (6 bases). Trimming stripped 2 bases from V and 4 bases from J, with 12 bases between. The CDR3 extends over 14 amino acids. In germline, CDR1 is SGHNT, CDR2 YYREEE (reference sequence).

This clone was counted between two and nine times. The genes are TRBV30 and TRBJ1-3; D possibly corresponds to TRBD1 (5 bases). This CDR3 is 12 amino acids long. Trimming shortened V by 5 bases and J by 0 bases, and 5 bases separated the two germline ends. In germline, CDR1 is GTSNPN, CDR2 SVGIG (reference sequence). CDR3 nucleotide sequence: TGTGCCTGGGACAGCTCTGGAAACACCATATATTTT. This translates into CAWDSSGNTIYF.

The chain has TRBV28 and TRBJ2-1; a weak D match, TRBD2 (5 bases). The V gene's germline CDR1 is MDHEN and CDR2 SYDVKM. The CDR3 loop spans 15 amino acids. With 8 bases removed from V and 2 bases from J, the gap between germline ends came to 16 bases. In DNA form, the CDR3 reads TGTGCCAGCCGCGGATCCGGGGTACCCTACAATGAGCAGTTCTTC. Translating gives CASRGSGVPYNEQFF.

This clone was seen only a few times. The chain joins TRBV7-3 to TRBJ2-2; 10 positions agree with TRBD1. With V trimmed by 6 bases and J by 7 bases, 5 bases remained unmatched. CDR1 and CDR2 (germline): SGHTA, FQGTGA. The CDR3 has 14 amino acids. The CDR3 DNA reads as TGTGCCAGCAGTCGGACAGGGGGAAACGGGGAGCTGTTTTTT. It yields the protein CASSRTGGNGELFF.

This sequence joins TRBV6-5 and TRBJ2-3; the match to TRBD2 covers 8 bases. V dropped 5 bases and J dropped 1; count of bases not matched to a gene: 5. CDR3 length: 15 amino acids. CDR1 is MNHEY, CDR2 SVGAGI, per germline. As DNA, the CDR3 is TGTGCCAGCAGTCCCCAAGCGGGGGGCACAGATACGCAGTATTTT. This gives the protein CASSPQAGGTDTQYF.

A few counts support this clone. The gene calls are TRBV6-6 and TRBJ1-1; TRBD1 matches at 7 bases. Germline CDR1 is MNHNY and CDR2 is SVGAGI (reference sequence). Losses at the gene ends were 8 bases for V and 4 bases for J; bases not matched to a gene: 16. The CDR3 sequence is 16 residues long. CDR3 in DNA: TGTGCCAGCCTTACAGGGGCGCATAGTTTAGGCACTGAAGCTTTCTTT. Residues: CASLTGAHSLGTEAFF.

V is TRBV7-8 and J is TRBJ1-2; D call uncertain. The CDR3 consists of 16 residues. CDR1 SGHVS and CDR2 FQNEAQ come from the germline V gene. The V gene lost 7 bases and the J gene lost 3 bases, with 21 bases spanning the gap. The CDR3 sequence: CASTRRFEVVDYGYTF. The CDR3, as DNA: TGTGCCAGCACCCGGCGGTTTGAGGTAGTGGACTATGGCTACACCTTC.